This TCR beta chain emerged from a study of T cells after posttransplantation cyclophosphamide. Findings and limits, study-wide: Donor-recipient repertoire similarity was low at 1-2 months, rising over year one. TRB overlap between skin or GI tissue T cells and blood was limited. After PTCy, TRB diversity resembled that of CNI/methotrexate controls.

Concerning this clone itself: Its antigen is unknown.

Cyclophosphamide on days +3 and +4 followed busulfan-fludarabine conditioning and a marrow graft. TCRdb keeps only in-frame clones here, not all; method: immunoSEQ multiplex PCR. Found here are about 3,800 clones, approximately 69% of them singletons; the top ten hold approximately 44%. This CDR3 has 11 amino acids. Deletions cut 0 bases from V and 6 bases from J, with 3 bases between. Germline V CDR1 and CDR2: MGHRA, YSYEKL. This rearrangement joins TRBV4-1 to TRBJ2-7, with unresolved D. Sequencing used CD8+ T cells sorted from PBMCs, obtained approximately 1,200 days after allogeneic stem cell transplant with posttransplant cyclophosphamide. This TCR came from a female patient aged 40 to 50 who received an allogeneic stem cell transplant from a related donor, was CMV-positive, and had no GVHD. Some T cells may originate from the graft donor. The DNA of the CDR3 is TGCGCCAGCAGCCAAGACAGCGAGCAGTACTTC. Its translation is CASSQDSEQYF.